A single sample gave rise to the 18 T cell receptor beta chains below, sequenced in a study of identical twins. TCRdb passed the 5' RACE reads through MiXCR, listing each CDR3 protein once. The table has under 300,000 distinct CDR3 sequences, 5.5% to 7.5% seen once. Separately, the same data were catalogued under a study of T cells expressing NK-cell markers.

Sequencing was performed on CD8+ T cells sorted from blood. The receptors were sampled from a woman younger than 30 in good health.

V usage is TRBV9 and J usage is TRBJ1-6, with TRBD1 matching 9 bases. The CDR3 extends over 14 amino acids. Germline trimming cut 3 bases from V and 8 bases from J; bases unmatched to any gene: 3. Germline assignment: CDR1 SGDLS and CDR2 YYNGEE. CDR3 nucleotides: TGTGCCAGCAGCGAGGGACAGGGCCATTCACCCCTCCACTTT. Its translation: CASSEGQGHSPLHF.

This clonotype was seen a few times. The chain has TRBV6-5 and TRBJ2-3, with 8 positions matching TRBD2. Per the germline V gene, CDR1 is MNHEY and CDR2 is SVGAGI. The CDR3 loop spans 14 amino acids. V was pared by 6 bases and J by 1 base, with 3 bases of the junction left unmatched. The CDR3 nucleotides are TGTGCCAGCAGCTACGGGAGGGGCACAGATACGCAGTATTTT. Amino acids: CASSYGRGTDTQYF.

The rearrangement joins TRBV7-2 to TRBJ2-3, with D hard to call. CDR3 length equals 15 residues. V gave up 2 bases and J gave up 0 bases, with 9 bases separating them. CDR1 is SGHTA, CDR2 FQGNSA, per germline. This chain's CDR3 is CASSLSVASTDTQYF. In nucleotides, the CDR3 is TGTGCCAGCAGCTTATCGGTGGCTAGCACAGATACGCAGTATTTT.

This clonotype has just a few counts. V is TRBV6-5 and J is TRBJ2-3, with 8 bases identical to TRBD2. The CDR3 runs to 14 residues. V shed 4 bases, J shed 7 bases, and the junction held 7 bases outside the gene matches. Germline lookup yields CDR1 MNHEY and CDR2 SVGAGI. The CDR3: CASSFWTSWHTQYF. CDR3 bases: TGTGCCAGCAGTTTCTGGACTAGCTGGCATACGCAGTATTTT.

The chain recombines TRBV9 with TRBJ1-1, with unresolved D. V gave up 4 bases and J gave up 6 bases, with 10 bases separating them. Germline CDR1 and CDR2: SGDLS and YYNGEE. There are 12 residues in the CDR3. The CDR3 is CASSSESAEAFF. DNA of the CDR3: TGTGCCAGCAGCTCAGAATCGGCTGAAGCTTTCTTT.

This clonotype was seen a handful of times. The chain combines TRBV6-2 or TRBV6-3 with TRBJ2-7; D remains unclear. Trimming took off 6 bases at V and 4 bases at J, with 10 bases between the two ends. CDR1 is MNHEY and CDR2 is SVGEGT in the germline V gene. The CDR3 length is 12 residues. In nucleotides, the CDR3 is TGTGCCAGCAGGAAGACGGTTTACGAGCAGTACTTC. Translated: CASRKTVYEQYF.

In this sample, this clonotype turned up a few times. This rearrangement joins TRBV2 to TRBJ2-1; the match to TRBD2 covers 8 bases. Germline V lookup: CDR1 SNHLY, CDR2 FYNNEI. The trim removed 3 bases at V and 0 bases at J, leaving 7 bases unmatched. This CDR3 has 17 residues. CDR3 sequence (DNA): TGTGCCAGCAGTGAGGACTCTAGCGGGCGCTCCTACAATGAGCAGTTCTTC. It codes for CASSEDSSGRSYNEQFF.

This clonotype showed up many times. CDR3 bases: TGTGCCAGCAGCCAAGGAAAGGTGGCGGGACTAAACAATGAGCAGTTCTTC. Translated, it gives CASSQGKVAGLNNEQFF. The rearrangement links TRBV3-1 to TRBJ2-1; 7 nucleotides line up with TRBD2. The V gene's germline CDR1 is LGHDT and CDR2 YNNKEL (reference sequence). The CDR3 runs to 17 residues. Trimming at V came to 1 base and at J to 5 bases, leaving 11 bases not matched to a gene.

The V call is TRBV28, the J call TRBJ2-1; no definite D call. Germline lookup yields CDR1 MDHEN and CDR2 SYDVKM. This CDR3 region has 13 residues. V was clipped by 8 bases and J by 1 base, with 9 bases between them. The CDR3 region is CASSLQSYNEQFF. In DNA, the CDR3 is TGTGCCAGCTCCTTACAGTCCTACAATGAGCAGTTCTTC.

In its sample, this clonotype was seen many times. The V gene is TRBV15, the J gene TRBJ2-3; D not resolved. V was pared by 0 bases and J by 3 bases, with 4 bases between. The germline V gene encodes CDR1 LNHNV and CDR2 YYDKDF (reference sequence). CDR3 length: 13 amino acids. CDR3 sequence: CATSRDGTDTQYF. The CDR3 DNA reads TGTGCCACCAGCAGAGATGGTACAGATACGCAGTATTTT.

This chain connects TRBV9 to TRBJ2-5, with D possibly called TRBD1 or TRBD2 (5 bases each). The V end was cut by 3 bases, the J end by 7 bases, with 16 bases between. This CDR3 contains 14 residues. Germline-derived CDR1 and CDR2 are SGDLS and YYNGEE. CDR3 nucleotides: TGTGCCAGCAGCGCTGGGGGTGGGCGTACGACCCAGTACTTC. Amino acid sequence: CASSAGGGRTTQYF.

The genes are TRBV9 and TRBJ2-4; D tentatively reads TRBD1 or TRBD2 (5 bases each). V was clipped by 0 bases and J by 13 bases, with 20 bases between them. Per the germline V gene, CDR1 is SGDLS and CDR2 is YYNGEE. This CDR3 region has 15 residues. The CDR3 DNA follows: TGTGCCAGCAGCGTAGGAGGGGACCGGGGCTCATGGCAGTACTTC. Translating it yields CASSVGGDRGSWQYF.

The chain is built from TRBV4-2 and TRBJ1-4; 9 positions agree with TRBD1. Germline CDR1 reads LGHNA; CDR2 reads YNFKEQ. This CDR3 comprises 16 residues. V was clipped by 3 bases and J by 10 bases; unmatched bases: 12. The CDR3 DNA reads TGTGCCAGCAGCCAGGGAAGCCGGGACAGGGATGGAAAACTGTTTTTT. Residues: CASSQGSRDRDGKLFF.

This clonotype was recorded many times. This chain joins TRBV7-9 and TRBJ1-4, with D unclear. The CDR3 has 11 residues. Germline assignment: CDR1 SEHNR and CDR2 FQNEAQ (reference sequence). Trimming cost V 5 bases and J 7 bases, with 5 bases left between them. The CDR3 is CASSSSEKLFF. CDR3 coding DNA: TGTGCCAGCAGCAGTAGTGAAAAACTGTTTTTT.

This clonotype occurred many times. This chain links TRBV29-1 with TRBJ1-2, with 10 positions matching TRBD1. The junction had 15 bases not matched to a gene; V was cut back by 6 bases and J by 8 bases. Germline V gives CDR1 SQVTM, CDR2 ANQGSEA. This CDR3 is built from 15 residues. The CDR3 DNA reads TGCAGCGTCGCTGACCCCTTGGACAGGGGGAGCGGCTACACCTTC. This codes for CSVADPLDRGSGYTF. The variable domain in full, completed from reference TRBV29-1 and TRBJ1-2, reads SAVISQKPSRDICQRGTSLTIQCQVDSQVTMMFWYRQQPGQSLTLIATANQGSEATYESGFVIDKFPISRPNLTFSTLTVSNMSPEDSSIYLCSVADPLDRGSGYTFGSGTRLTVV.

This sequence joins TRBV5-5 and TRBJ1-2; weak D call: TRBD1 (5 bases). Trimming removed 2 bases from V and 5 bases from J, with 16 bases in between. Germline-derived CDR1 and CDR2 are SGHKS and YYEKEE (reference sequence). CDR3 size: 15 residues. For the CDR3, the DNA is TGTGCCAGCAGCTTAGGGGCTGACAGCTTATATGGCTACACCTTC. As protein: CASSLGADSLYGYTF.

Only a few counts were recorded for this clonotype. V usage is TRBV30 and J usage is TRBJ2-1, with D unclear. The CDR3 runs 12 residues. The V gene lost 5 bases and the J gene lost 5 bases, with 10 bases spanning the gap. CDR1 and CDR2 from the germline V gene are GTSNPN and SVGIG (reference sequence). The chain's CDR3 is CAWSALDNEQFF. The CDR3 nucleotides are TGTGCCTGGTCCGCTCTAGACAATGAGCAGTTCTTC.

This clonotype turned up a few times. The rearrangement joins TRBV12-3 or TRBV12-4 to TRBJ1-3, with D possibly TRBD1 on 5 matching bases. Trimming took off 7 bases at V and 0 bases at J, with 10 bases between the two ends. The length of the CDR3 is 14 residues. In DNA form, the CDR3 reads TGTGCCAGCAATTTGGACAACTCTGGAAACACCATATATTTT. Its protein product is CASNLDNSGNTIYF.